This T cell receptor beta chain derives from a study of CD8+CD57+ T cells in acquired aplastic anemia. The sequenced patients had an expansion of CD8+CD57+ cells seen by flow cytometry. The enrolled patients all had severe acquired aplastic anemia. This clonotype was seen only a few times. The antigen is undetermined. Study findings and constraints: Shared by patients and controls, just under 30 CD8+ CDR3s were abundant in patients.

This CDR3 comprises 15 residues. Looked up from germline, CDR1 is LNHNV and CDR2 is YYDKDF (reference sequence). Trimming at V came to 0 bases and at J to 7 bases, leaving 6 bases not matched to a gene. The use of genomic DNA as template underpinned the TCR beta VDJ and CDR3 profiling. One entry per CDR3 protein, called by TCRdb with MiXCR from the reads. Of roughly 170,000 distinct CDR3 sequences in the sample, about 44% were seen once. Sequenced input: sorted CD4+, CD8+, or CD8+CD57+ T cells (not recorded which) from PBMCs. This clonotype was obtained from a human donor with aplastic anemia. The chain joins TRBV15 to TRBJ2-7, with 10 bases aligning to TRBD1. CDR3 bases: TGTGCCACCAGCAGAGACTCCGGGACAGGGGTTGAGCAGTACTTC. Residues: CATSRDSGTGVEQYF.